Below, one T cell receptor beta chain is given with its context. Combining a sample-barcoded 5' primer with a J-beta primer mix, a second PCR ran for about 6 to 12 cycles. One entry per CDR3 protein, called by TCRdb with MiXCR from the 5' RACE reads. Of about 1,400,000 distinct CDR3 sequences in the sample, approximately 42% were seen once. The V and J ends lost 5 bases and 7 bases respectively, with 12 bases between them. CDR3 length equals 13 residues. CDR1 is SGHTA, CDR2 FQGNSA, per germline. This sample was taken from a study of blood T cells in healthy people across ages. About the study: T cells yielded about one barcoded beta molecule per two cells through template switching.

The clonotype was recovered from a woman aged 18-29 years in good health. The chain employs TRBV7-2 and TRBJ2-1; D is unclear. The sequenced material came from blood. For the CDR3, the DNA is TGTGCCAGCAGCGTACGACGTGGAAATGAGCAGTTCTTC. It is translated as CASSVRRGNEQFF.